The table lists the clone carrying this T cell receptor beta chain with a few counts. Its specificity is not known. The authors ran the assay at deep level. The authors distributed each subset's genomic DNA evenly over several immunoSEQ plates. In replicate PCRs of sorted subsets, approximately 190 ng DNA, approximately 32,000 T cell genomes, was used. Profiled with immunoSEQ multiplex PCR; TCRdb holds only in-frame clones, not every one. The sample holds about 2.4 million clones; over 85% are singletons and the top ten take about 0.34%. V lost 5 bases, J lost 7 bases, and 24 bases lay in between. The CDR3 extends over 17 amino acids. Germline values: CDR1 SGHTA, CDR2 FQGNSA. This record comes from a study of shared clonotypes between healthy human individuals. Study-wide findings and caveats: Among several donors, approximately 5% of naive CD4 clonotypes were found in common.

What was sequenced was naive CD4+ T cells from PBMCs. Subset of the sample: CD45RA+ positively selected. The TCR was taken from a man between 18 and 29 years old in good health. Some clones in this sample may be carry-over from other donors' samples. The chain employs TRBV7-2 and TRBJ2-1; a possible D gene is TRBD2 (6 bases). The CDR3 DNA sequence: TGTGCCAGCAGCCCTCCCCGTCCGGGAAGGAGGGGAAATGAGCAGTTCTTC. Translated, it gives CASSPPRPGRRGNEQFF.